This T cell receptor (beta chain) was identified in a study of cytomegalovirus exposure and HLA in healthy donors. Study-level points and caveats: Among donors in an Asian-associated ancestry cluster, a later analysis reportedly found fewer N-insertions than the roughly 610-donor mean.

This CDR3 is built from 13 residues. The germline V gene has CDR1 SGHVS and CDR2 FNYEAQ. On this clone itself: As yet, its antigen is unknown.

In the PCR, 60 Vbeta and 13 Jbeta primers were used. Using immunoSEQ multiplex PCR, the repertoire was profiled, and TCRdb retains in-frame clones only, with some absent. Counted here are hundreds of thousands of clones, 80% to 90% occurring once; the ten biggest clones make up around 2.8%. The sample comprised PBMCs. The receptor's source is a man younger than 40 in good health and CMV-seronegative. This chain connects TRBV7-6 to TRBJ2-5, with a weak D call TRBD1 (5 bases). The J call is doubtful: the DNA matches TRBJ2-7 better. This CDR3 reads CASSIGASYEQYF. The CDR3 DNA sequence: TGTGCCAGCAGCATAGGGGCATCCTACGAGCAGTACTTC.